The rows below give T cell receptor beta chains drawn from one sample of a study of T cell repertoires in aging, cancer and after chemotherapy. In TCRdb, the multiplex PCR reads were re-called with MiXCR into one record per CDR3 protein. The sample consists of 2,500 to 3,500 distinct CDR3 sequences, about 45% of them appearing once. The sample comprised blood. The receptors come from a human donor with a solid tumor. CDR3s include the opening cysteine and the closing phenylalanine or tryptophan. The D gene is left open where the match is weak. Size values are once, few and many counts, or a class for expanded clones, and some rows have none.

>-|TRBV20-1|TRBD1|TRBJ1-2
TGCAGTGCTAGAGTACCAGGGGGCCATGGCTACACCTTC
CSARVPGGHGYTF
>-|TRBV19|TRBD2|TRBJ2-3
TGTGCCAGTAGTATTAGCGGGAGAGGGAAGGGCAGAGATACGCAGTATTTT
CASSISGRGKGRDTQYF
>-|TRBV20-1|TRBD2|TRBJ2-5
TGCAGTGCTAGTGAGGGAGGGTACCAAGAGACCCAGTACTTC
CSASEGGYQETQYF
>-|TRBV20-1|-|TRBJ2-3
TGCAGTGCTAGGCCATTCACAGATACGCAGTATTTT
CSARPFTDTQYF
>-|TRBV27|-|TRBJ2-1
TGTGCCAGCAGCTTACTACTAGATTCTTGGGGGAATGAGCAGTTCTTC
CASSLLLDSWGNEQFF
>few|TRBV5-1|TRBD1|TRBJ2-2
TGCGCCAGCGGGACAGCGAACACCGGGGAGCTGTTTTTT
CASGTANTGELFF
>-|TRBV19|-|TRBJ1-2
TGTGCCAGTAGTATAGACCCAACATTAGCTGGCGGCTACACCTTC
CASSIDPTLAGGYTF
>-|TRBV4-1|TRBD1|TRBJ2-3
TGCGCCAGCAGCCAAGGGCCCGACAGGGATGGAGATACGCAGTATTTT
CASSQGPDRDGDTQYF
>-|TRBV7-2|-|TRBJ1-2
TGTGCCAGCACCTTCTTCGTGGGGCAGAACCGGGTATATTATGGCTACACCTTC
CASTFFVGQNRVYYGYTF
>once|TRBV10-1|TRBD2|TRBJ2-3
TGCGCCAGCAGTGAGTCGTGGGAGCGGGGGTCCTTCGGCACAGATACGCAGTATTTT
CASSESWERGSFGTDTQYF
>-|TRBV30|TRBD2|TRBJ2-1
TGTGCCTGGGGGACTAGCGGGGGGGCCGACCAGTTCTTC
CAWGTSGGADQFF
>-|TRBV6-5|-|TRBJ1-2
TGTGCCAGCACCCCCCGGGGAGTTGGAATTAACTATGGCTACACCTTC
CASTPRGVGINYGYTF
>-|TRBV29-1|-|TRBJ1-1
TGCAGCGTTGCCGGGGGCGCCGCGAACACTGAAGCTTTCTTT
CSVAGGAANTEAFF
>few|TRBV5-1|TRBD1|TRBJ2-7
TGCGCCAGCAGCTTGGAGGGACAGGGTCTCGACGAGCAGTACTTC
CASSLEGQGLDEQYF
>-|TRBV19|-|TRBJ2-1
TGTGCCAGTAACGACGGGTTCAATGAGCAGTTCTTC
CASNDGFNEQFF
>few|TRBV12-3/TRBV12-4|-|TRBJ1-5
TGTGCCAGCAGTCCCTCCTCGGGCAATCAGCCCCAGCATTTT
CASSPSSGNQPQHF